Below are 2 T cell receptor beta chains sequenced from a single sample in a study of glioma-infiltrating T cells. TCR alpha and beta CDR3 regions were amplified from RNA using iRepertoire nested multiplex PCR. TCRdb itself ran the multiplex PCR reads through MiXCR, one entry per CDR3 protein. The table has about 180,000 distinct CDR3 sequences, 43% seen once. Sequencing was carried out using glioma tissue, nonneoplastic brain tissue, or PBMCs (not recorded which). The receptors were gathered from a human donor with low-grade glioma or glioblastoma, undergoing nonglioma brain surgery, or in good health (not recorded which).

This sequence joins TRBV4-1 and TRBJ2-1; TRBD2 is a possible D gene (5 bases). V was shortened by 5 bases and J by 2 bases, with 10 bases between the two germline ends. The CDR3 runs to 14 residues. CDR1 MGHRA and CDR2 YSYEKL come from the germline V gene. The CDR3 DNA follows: TGCGCCAGCAGCACCCCCGGGACCTACAATGAGCAGTTCTTC. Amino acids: CASSTPGTYNEQFF.

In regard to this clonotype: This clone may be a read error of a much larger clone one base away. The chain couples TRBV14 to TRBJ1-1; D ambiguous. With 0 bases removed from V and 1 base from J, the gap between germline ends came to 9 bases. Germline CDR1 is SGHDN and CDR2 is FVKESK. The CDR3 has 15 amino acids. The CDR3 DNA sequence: TGTGCCAGCAGCCAAGAGGTGGCACGGAACACTGAAGCTTTCTTT. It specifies CASSQEVARNTEAFF.